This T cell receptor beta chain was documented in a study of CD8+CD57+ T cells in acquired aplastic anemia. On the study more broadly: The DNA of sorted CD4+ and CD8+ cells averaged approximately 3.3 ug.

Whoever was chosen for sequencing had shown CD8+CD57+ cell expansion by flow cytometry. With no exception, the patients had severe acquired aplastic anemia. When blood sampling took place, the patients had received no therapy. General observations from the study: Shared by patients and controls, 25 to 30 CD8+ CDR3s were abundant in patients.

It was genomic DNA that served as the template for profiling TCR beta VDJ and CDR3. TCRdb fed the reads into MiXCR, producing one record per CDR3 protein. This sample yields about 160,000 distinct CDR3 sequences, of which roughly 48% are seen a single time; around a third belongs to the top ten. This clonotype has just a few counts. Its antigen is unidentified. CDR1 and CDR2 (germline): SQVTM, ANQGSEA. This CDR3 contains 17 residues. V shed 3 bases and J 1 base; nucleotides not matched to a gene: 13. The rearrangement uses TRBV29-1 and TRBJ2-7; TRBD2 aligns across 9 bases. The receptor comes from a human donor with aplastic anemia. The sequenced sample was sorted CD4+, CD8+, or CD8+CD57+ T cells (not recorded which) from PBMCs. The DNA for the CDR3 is TGCAGCGTTGAGGACTGGCTTAGCGGGAGTGGTTCCTACGAGCAGTACTTC. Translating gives CSVEDWLSGSGSYEQYF.